Presented here are 2 T cell receptor beta chains from one specimen sequenced in a study of cytomegalovirus exposure and HLA in healthy donors. Use of 60 Vbeta and 13 Jbeta primers characterized the PCR. Sequencing used immunoSEQ multiplex PCR; TCRdb keeps in-frame clones, though not all of them. This sample yields around 150,000 clones, of which 80% are seen a single time; approximately 5.1% belongs to the top ten. Sequenced material: PBMCs. These receptors were taken from a male donor in good health and CMV-seronegative.

This chain uses TRBV11-2 with TRBJ2-3; TRBD2 matches 8 bases. V lost 5 bases, J lost 1 base, and 5 bases stayed unmatched. Germline CDR1 is SGHAT and CDR2 is FQNNGV. This CDR3 is built from 15 residues. The CDR3 region has the DNA TGTGCCAGCAGCGGAATTAGCGGGGGCACAGATACGCAGTATTTT. It encodes CASSGISGGTDTQYF.

The V call is TRBV6-1, the J call TRBJ2-2; unclear D gene. The CDR3 extends over 12 amino acids. Per the germline V gene, CDR1 is MNHNS and CDR2 is SASEGT. V was trimmed by 8 bases and J by 4 bases, leaving 8 bases between them. CDR3 in amino acids: CASFRSTGELFF. The CDR3 DNA sequence: TGTGCCAGCTTCCGGAGCACCGGGGAGCTGTTTTTT.